This T cell receptor beta chain was obtained from a study of cytomegalovirus exposure and HLA in healthy donors. Losses at the gene ends were 5 bases for V and 4 bases for J; bases not matched to a gene: 6. This CDR3 has 14 amino acids. CDR1 and CDR2 from the germline V gene are SGHRS and YFSETQ. About this clone: Antigen: not known.

Primers included in the PCR were 60 Vbeta and 13 Jbeta primers. Sequencing used immunoSEQ multiplex PCR; TCRdb keeps in-frame clones, though not all of them. The top ten hold approximately 9.8% of the sample, which has some 170,000 clones, roughly 80% seen once. Study-wide points: Later, TCR association rates were found to vary by HLA locus, highest for DRB1 and lowest for HLA-C.

Sequencing used PBMCs. This rearrangement joins TRBV5-1 to TRBJ2-7; TRBD1 matches at 10 bases. The sequence derives from a man aged 18 to 35 in good health and CMV-seropositive. The CDR3 sequence is CASRPGTGVYEQYF. The CDR3, as DNA: TGCGCCAGCAGACCCGGGACAGGGGTGTACGAGCAGTACTTC.